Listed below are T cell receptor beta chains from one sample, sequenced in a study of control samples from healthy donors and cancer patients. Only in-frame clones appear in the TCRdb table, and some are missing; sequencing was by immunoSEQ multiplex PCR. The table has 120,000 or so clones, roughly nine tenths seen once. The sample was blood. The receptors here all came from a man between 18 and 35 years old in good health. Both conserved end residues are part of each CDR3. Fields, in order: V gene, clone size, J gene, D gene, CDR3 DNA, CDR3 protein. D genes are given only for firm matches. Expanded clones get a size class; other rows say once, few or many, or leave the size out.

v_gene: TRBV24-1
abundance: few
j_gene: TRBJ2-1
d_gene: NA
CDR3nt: TGTGCCACCAGTGACCGGACAGCGTACAATGAGCAGTTCTTC
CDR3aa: CATSDRTAYNEQFF

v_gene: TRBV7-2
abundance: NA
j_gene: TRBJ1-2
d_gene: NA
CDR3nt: TGTGCCAGCAGCTTAGGGGGCGGCGACTATGGCTACACCTTC
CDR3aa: CASSLGGGDYGYTF

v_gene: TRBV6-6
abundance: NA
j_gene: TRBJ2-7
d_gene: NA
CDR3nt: TGTGCCAGCAGTCCAACAGGCTACGAGCAGTACTTC
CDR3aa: CASSPTGYEQYF

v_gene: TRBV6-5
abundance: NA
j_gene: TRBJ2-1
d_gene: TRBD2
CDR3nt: TGTGCCAGCAGTTACCGATTGACTAGCGGGAGGAATGAGCAGTTCTTC
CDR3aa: CASSYRLTSGRNEQFF

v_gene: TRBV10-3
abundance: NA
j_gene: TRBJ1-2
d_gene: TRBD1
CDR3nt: TGTGCCATCAGTGATAGGACAGGCCAGGGCTATGGCTACACCTTC
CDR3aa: CAISDRTGQGYGYTF

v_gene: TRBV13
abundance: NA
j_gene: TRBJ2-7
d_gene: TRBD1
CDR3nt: TGTGCCAGCAGCTTAGGCGTTTTTGGGCAGGGGGCGCGAGAGCAGTACTTC
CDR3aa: CASSLGVFGQGAREQYF

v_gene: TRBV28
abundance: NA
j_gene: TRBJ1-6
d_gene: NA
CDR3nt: TGTGCCAGTGAGCCAACCCGGACGGCAGTCGAACTCCACTTT
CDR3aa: CASEPTRTAVELHF

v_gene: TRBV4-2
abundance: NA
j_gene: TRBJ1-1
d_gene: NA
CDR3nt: TGTGCCAGCAGCCCCCGAGAGACAGCTGAAGCTTTCTTT
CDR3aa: CASSPRETAEAFF

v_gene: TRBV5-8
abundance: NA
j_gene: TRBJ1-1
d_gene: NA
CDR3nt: TGTGCCAGCAGCCGCCTAGGCGGGAACACTGAAGCTTTCTTT
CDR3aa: CASSRLGGNTEAFF

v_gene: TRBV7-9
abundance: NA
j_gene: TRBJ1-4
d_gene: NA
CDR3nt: TGTGCCAGCAGCACCGGGAGGGCCGATAATGAAAAACTGTTTTTT
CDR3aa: CASSTGRADNEKLFF

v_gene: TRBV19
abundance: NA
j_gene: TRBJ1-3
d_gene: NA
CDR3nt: TGTGCCAGTAGTATCGACGGAAGCTCTGGAAACACCATATATTTT
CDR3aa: CASSIDGSSGNTIYF

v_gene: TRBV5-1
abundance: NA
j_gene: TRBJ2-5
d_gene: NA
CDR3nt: TGCGCCAGCAGCTTGGTCGGAGGTGGGGAGACCCAGTACTTC
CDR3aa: CASSLVGGGETQYF

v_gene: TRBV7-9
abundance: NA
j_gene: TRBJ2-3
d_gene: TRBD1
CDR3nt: TGTGCCAGCAGGCCCGGGACAGGGGTTAGGGCGCAGTATTTT
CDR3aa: CASRPGTGVRAQYF

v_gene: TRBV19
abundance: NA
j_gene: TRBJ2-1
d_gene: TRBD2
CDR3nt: TGTGCCAGTAGTTCAGGACTAGCGGGAGGCCGAAACAATGAGCAGTTCTTC
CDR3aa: CASSSGLAGGRNNEQFF

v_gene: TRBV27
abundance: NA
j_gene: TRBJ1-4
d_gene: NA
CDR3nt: TGTGCCAGCAGCCCCTCGGGACGAAAGGGAAAACTGTTTTTT
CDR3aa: CASSPSGRKGKLFF